This T cell receptor (beta chain) was sequenced during a study of cytomegalovirus exposure and HLA in healthy donors. Study details: In a later analysis, it was reported that the approximately 120 validation repertoires had been produced on the same platform as the roughly 700 repertoires belonging to the first cohort.

Profiling relied on immunoSEQ multiplex PCR, and the TCRdb table lists in-frame clones only, not all of them. The table lists some 80,000 clones, roughly 95% of them singletons, with 1.3% in the top ten. The study, taken as a whole, reports: The study flagged fewer than 200 TCR beta chains as cytomegalovirus-associated.

The V segment lost 2 bases and the J segment 4 bases; nucleotides outside the gene matches: 12. The CDR3 has 18 residues. Germline CDR1 reads MNHEY; CDR2 reads SMNVEV (reference sequence). Regarding this clone: Its antigen is undetermined.

The V call is TRBV27, the J call TRBJ2-1; 9 nucleotides agree with TRBD2. The sequence was collected from a woman aged 18-30 years in good health and CMV-seronegative. The sequenced material came from PBMCs. The CDR3 DNA reads TGTGCCAGCAGTTTAAGGGGAGCTAGCGGGAAACAGTACAATGAGCAGTTCTTC. It encodes CASSLRGASGKQYNEQFF.